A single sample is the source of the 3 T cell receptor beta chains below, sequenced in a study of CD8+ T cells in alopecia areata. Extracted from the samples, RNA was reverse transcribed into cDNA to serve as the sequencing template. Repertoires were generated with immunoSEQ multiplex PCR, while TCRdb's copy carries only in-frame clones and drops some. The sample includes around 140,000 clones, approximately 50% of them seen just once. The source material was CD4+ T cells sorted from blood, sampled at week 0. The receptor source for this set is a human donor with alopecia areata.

CDR3 sequence: CASSPWTSGRKTGELFF. CDR3 DNA: TGTGCCAGCAGTCCCTGGACTAGCGGGAGAAAAACCGGGGAGCTGTTTTTT. This chain joins TRBV28 and TRBJ2-2; 13 nucleotides line up with TRBD2. The germline CDR1 and CDR2 sequences are MDHEN and SYDVKM. Trimming removed 5 bases from V and 5 bases from J; junction bases left unmatched: 8. The CDR3 is made up of 17 amino acids.

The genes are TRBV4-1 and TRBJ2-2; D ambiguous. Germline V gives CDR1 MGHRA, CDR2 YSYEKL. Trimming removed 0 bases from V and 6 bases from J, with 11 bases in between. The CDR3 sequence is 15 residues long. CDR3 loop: CASSQDWVVAGELFF. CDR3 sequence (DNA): TGCGCCAGCAGCCAAGATTGGGTAGTGGCCGGGGAGCTGTTTTTT.

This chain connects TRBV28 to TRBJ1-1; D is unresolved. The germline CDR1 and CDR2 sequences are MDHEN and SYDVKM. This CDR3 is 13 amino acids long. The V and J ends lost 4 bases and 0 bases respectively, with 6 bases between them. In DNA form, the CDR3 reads TGTGCCAGCAGTTCGGGGATGAACACTGAAGCTTTCTTT. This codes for CASSSGMNTEAFF.